This T cell receptor (beta chain) was retrieved from a study of Tregs in tolerant kidney transplant recipients. Data came from immunoSEQ multiplex PCR; TCRdb stores just in-frame clones and leaves some out. The sample lists 200,000 to 300,000 clones, roughly 80% occurring once. CDR3 size: 14 residues. V was pared by 7 bases and J by 2 bases, with 9 bases between. Germline values: CDR1 LNHDA, CDR2 SQIVND (reference sequence). The chain links TRBV19 to TRBJ2-6, with D perhaps given as TRBD1 or TRBD2 (5 bases each). The TCR sequence derives from a human donor in good health. Sequencing input: CD4+ T cells from blood. The CDR3 reads CASTRGAGANVLTF. Written as DNA, the CDR3 is TGTGCCAGTACGAGGGGCGCTGGGGCCAACGTCCTGACTTTC.